This TCR beta chain was retrieved from a study of CD8+ T cells in alopecia areata. Study-wide points: Higher clonality and more expanded CD8+ clones appeared in lesional than normal scalp. Mice showed TCR sharing more clearly than patients did, possibly owing to HLA. Scalp specimens additionally yield sequences from normal skin's resident alphabeta T cells.

As regards this clone: As yet, its antigen is unknown.

In each case, RNA was isolated and then reverse transcribed into cDNA as the sequencing template. TCRdb keeps only in-frame clones here, not all; method: immunoSEQ multiplex PCR. The sample carries under 150,000 clones, less than 65% recorded once. Per the germline V gene, CDR1 is MNHEY and CDR2 is SMNVEV (reference sequence). V dropped 5 bases and J dropped 6; count of bases not matched to a gene: 9. The CDR3 is 16 residues long. The receptor was isolated from a human donor in good health. Material: CD8+ T cells sorted from blood. The chain carries TRBV27 and TRBJ1-5, with 11 bases aligning to TRBD1. The CDR3 is CASSTGGTGGTQPQHF. As DNA, the CDR3 is TGTGCCAGCAGTACCGGTGGGACAGGGGGGACTCAGCCCCAGCATTTT.